This TCR beta chain was sequenced during a study of blood T cell repertoires in COVID-19. Background on the study: PBMCs, B-cell-depleted T cells, or T cells were the source of the cDNA or gDNA that made up the material.

In the authors' methods: Using reference gene primer amplification, nucleated cell counts were estimated. The table came from immunoSEQ multiplex PCR; TCRdb's copy has only in-frame clones and leaves some out. Clone size and the V and J calls come from that table; the DNA yielded D and trimming. The table includes 250,000 to 300,000 clones, about nine tenths detected once. The CDR3 runs to 12 residues. Germline V gene data show CDR1 as MNHEY and CDR2 as SVGAGI. Trimming pared 6 bases from V and 3 bases from J, leaving 6 bases between. The Seattle patients joined while their infection was active and were tracked longitudinally afterward.

The gene calls are TRBV6-5 and TRBJ1-5; D is unclear. This receptor was identified in a woman aged 25 to 39 with COVID-19, enrolled during active disease. Sequencing was performed on peripheral blood. CDR3 residues: CASRSLNQPQHF. The CDR3 bases are TGTGCCAGCAGATCCCTCAATCAGCCCCAGCATTTT.